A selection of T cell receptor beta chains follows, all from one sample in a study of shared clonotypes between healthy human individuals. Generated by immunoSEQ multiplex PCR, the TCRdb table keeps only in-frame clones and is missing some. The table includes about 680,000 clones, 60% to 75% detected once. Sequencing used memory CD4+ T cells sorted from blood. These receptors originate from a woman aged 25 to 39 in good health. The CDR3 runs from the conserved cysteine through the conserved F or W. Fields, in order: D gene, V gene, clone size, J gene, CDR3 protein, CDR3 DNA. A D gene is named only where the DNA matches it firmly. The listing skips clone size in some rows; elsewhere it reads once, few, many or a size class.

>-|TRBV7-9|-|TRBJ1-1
CASTQVTTEAFF
TGTGCCAGCACCCAGGTGACCACTGAAGCTTTCTTT
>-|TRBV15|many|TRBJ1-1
CATSRDERHTEAFF
TGTGCCACCAGCAGAGATGAAAGACACACTGAAGCTTTCTTT
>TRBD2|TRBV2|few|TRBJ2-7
CASSGGLAYEQYF
TGTGCCAGCAGTGGGGGACTAGCCTACGAGCAGTACTTC
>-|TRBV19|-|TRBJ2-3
CASSKWGGSSTDTQYF
TGTGCCAGTAGTAAATGGGGCGGCAGCAGCACAGATACGCAGTATTTT
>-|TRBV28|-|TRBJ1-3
CASSLGLTSGNTIYF
TGTGCCAGCAGTTTAGGACTGACTTCTGGAAACACCATATATTTT
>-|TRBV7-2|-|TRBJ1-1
CASSPKTATNTEAFF
TGTGCCAGCAGCCCGAAAACAGCTACGAACACTGAAGCTTTCTTT
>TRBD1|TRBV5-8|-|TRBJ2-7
CASSIPDRGNEQYF
TGTGCCAGCAGCATACCGGACAGGGGCAACGAGCAGTACTTC
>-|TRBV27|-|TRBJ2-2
CASSQWSTGELFF
TGTGCCAGCTCCCAGTGGTCAACCGGGGAGCTGTTTTTT
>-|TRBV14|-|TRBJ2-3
CASSHGRTDTQYF
TGTGCCAGCAGCCATGGACGCACAGATACGCAGTATTTT
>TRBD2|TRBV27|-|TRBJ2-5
CASTPSGNEETQYF
TGTGCCAGCACGCCTAGCGGTAACGAAGAGACCCAGTACTTC
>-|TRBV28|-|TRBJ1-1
CASKWDTISVNTEAFF
TGTGCCAGCAAATGGGACACCATATCCGTGAACACTGAAGCTTTCTTT
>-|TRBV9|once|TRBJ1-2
CASSEKSSPYGYTF
TGTGCCAGCAGCGAGAAGTCAAGCCCCTATGGCTACACCTTC
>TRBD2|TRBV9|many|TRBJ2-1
CASSEMGLVGGEQFF
TGTGCCAGCAGCGAAATGGGACTAGTAGGCGGTGAGCAGTTCTTC
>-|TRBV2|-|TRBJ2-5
CASQRRIQETQYF
TGTGCCAGCCAACGCAGGATCCAAGAGACCCAGTACTTC
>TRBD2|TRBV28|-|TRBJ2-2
CASSLGGNAGELFF
TGTGCCAGCAGTTTGGGGGGGAACGCCGGGGAGCTGTTTTTT
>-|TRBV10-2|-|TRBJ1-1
CASSHGLAFEAFF
TGCGCCAGCAGTCACGGGCTCGCCTTCGAAGCTTTCTTT
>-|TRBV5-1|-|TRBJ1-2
CASSSGAYYGYTF
TGCGCCAGCAGCTCTGGGGCCTACTATGGCTACACCTTC
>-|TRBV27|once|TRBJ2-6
CASSLLGANVLTF
TGTGCCAGCAGTTTACTGGGGGCCAACGTCCTGACTTTC
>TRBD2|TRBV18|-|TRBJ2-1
CASSEGTSGGSYNEQFF
TGTGCCAGCTCGGAGGGGACTAGCGGTGGCTCCTACAATGAGCAGTTCTTC
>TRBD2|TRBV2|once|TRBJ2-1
CASRRAGGAYNEQFF
TGTGCCAGCAGGAGAGCGGGAGGGGCCTACAATGAGCAGTTCTTC
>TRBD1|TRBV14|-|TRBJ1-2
CASSWDRGYGYTF
TGTGCCAGCAGCTGGGACAGGGGATATGGCTACACCTTC
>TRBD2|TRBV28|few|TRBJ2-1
CASGGAGEVGSGEQFF
TGTGCCAGCGGCGGAGCGGGAGAGGTGGGGTCCGGTGAGCAGTTCTTC
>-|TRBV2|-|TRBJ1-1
CASRRGGENTEAFF
TGTGCCAGCAGGAGGGGGGGGGAGAACACTGAAGCTTTCTTT
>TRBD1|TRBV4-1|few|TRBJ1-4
CASSQEQEGGGEKLFF
TGCGCCAGCAGCCAAGAACAAGAAGGGGGCGGTGAAAAACTGTTTTTT
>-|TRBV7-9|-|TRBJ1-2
CASSETNYGYTF
TGTGCCAGCAGTGAGACTAACTATGGCTACACCTTC
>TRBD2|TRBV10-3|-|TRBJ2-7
CAISEEREWGGEQYF
TGTGCCATCAGTGAGGAGCGGGAGTGGGGCGGGGAGCAGTACTTC
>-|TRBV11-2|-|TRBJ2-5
CASSLDPYLKETQYF
TGTGCCAGCAGCTTAGACCCCTATCTCAAAGAGACCCAGTACTTC